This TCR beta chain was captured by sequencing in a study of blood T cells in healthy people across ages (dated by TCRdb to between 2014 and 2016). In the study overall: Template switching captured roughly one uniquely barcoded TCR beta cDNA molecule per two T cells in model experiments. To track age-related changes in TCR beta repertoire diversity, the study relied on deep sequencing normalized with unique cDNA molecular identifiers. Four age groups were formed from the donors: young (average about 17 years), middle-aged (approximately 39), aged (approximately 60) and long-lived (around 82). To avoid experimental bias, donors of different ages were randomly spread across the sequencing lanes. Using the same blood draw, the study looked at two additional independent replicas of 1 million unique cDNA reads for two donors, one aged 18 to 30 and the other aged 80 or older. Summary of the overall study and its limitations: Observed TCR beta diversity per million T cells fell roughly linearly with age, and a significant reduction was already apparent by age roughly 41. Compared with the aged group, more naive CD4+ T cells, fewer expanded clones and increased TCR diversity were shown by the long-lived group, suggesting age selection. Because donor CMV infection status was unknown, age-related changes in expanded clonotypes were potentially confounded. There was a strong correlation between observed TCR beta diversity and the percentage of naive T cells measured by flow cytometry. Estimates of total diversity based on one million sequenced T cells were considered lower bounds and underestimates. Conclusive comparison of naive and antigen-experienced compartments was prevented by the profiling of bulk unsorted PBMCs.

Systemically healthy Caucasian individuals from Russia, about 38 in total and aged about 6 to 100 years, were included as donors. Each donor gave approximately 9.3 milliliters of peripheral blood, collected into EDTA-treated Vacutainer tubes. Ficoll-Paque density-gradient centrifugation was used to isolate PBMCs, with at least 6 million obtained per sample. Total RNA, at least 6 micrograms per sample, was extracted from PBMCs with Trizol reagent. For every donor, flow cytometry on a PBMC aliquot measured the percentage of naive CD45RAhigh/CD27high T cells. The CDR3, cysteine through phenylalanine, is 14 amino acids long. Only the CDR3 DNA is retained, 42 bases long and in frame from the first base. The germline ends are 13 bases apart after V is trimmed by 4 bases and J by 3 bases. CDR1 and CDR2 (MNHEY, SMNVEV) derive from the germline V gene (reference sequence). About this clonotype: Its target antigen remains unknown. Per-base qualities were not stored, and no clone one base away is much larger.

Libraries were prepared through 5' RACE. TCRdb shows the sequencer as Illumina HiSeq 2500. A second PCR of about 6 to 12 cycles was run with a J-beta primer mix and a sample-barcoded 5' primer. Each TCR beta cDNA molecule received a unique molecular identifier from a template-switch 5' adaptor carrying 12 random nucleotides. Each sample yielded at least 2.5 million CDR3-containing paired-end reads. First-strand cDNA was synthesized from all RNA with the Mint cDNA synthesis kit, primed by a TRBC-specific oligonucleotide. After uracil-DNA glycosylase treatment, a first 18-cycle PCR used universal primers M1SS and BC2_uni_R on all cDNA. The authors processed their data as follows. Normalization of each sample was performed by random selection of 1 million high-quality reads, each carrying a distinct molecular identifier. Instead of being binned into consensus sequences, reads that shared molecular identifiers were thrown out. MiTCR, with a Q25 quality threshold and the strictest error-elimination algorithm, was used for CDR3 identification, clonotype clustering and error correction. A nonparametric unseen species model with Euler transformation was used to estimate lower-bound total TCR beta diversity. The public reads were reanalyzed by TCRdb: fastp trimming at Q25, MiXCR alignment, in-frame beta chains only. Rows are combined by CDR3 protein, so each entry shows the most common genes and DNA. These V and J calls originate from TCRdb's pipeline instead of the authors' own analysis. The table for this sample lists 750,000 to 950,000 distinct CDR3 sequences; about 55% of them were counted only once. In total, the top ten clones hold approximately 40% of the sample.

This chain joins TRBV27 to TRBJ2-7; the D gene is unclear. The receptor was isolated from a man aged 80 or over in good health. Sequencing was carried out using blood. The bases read TGTGCCAGCAGTTCGTACGGACCTCACTACGAGCAGTACTTC. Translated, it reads CASSSYGPHYEQYF.